A single sample gave rise to the 3 T cell receptor beta chains below, sequenced in a study of cytomegalovirus exposure and HLA in healthy donors. The PCR was carried out with 60 Vbeta primers and 13 Jbeta primers. Here immunoSEQ multiplex PCR was the method, and the copy in TCRdb shows in-frame clones only, minus some. This table has 120,000 to 150,000 clones, around 75% appearing once. Material: PBMCs. These receptors originate from a woman aged 25 to 39 in good health and CMV-seronegative.

This chain uses TRBV19 with TRBJ1-4; perhaps TRBD1 as D (5 bases). The CDR3 is made up of 13 amino acids. The V end was cut by 5 bases, the J end by 7 bases, with 11 bases between. The germline V gene encodes CDR1 LNHDA and CDR2 SQIVND (reference sequence). This CDR3 reads CASSGSRGEKLFF. CDR3 in DNA: TGTGCCAGTAGTGGAAGTAGGGGTGAAAAACTGTTTTTT.

The J gene is TRBJ2-1, the V gene TRBV19; 9 bases line up with TRBD2. Germline CDR1 is LNHDA and CDR2 is SQIVND (reference sequence). The J segment lost 5 bases and the V segment lost 7 bases, leaving 9 bases of the junction unmatched. The CDR3 extends over 15 amino acids. The CDR3: CASKRMGGRDNEQFF. The DNA of the CDR3 is TGTGCCAGTAAAAGAATGGGCGGGAGGGACAATGAGCAGTTCTTC.

The chain recombines TRBV29-1 with TRBJ2-3; D is undetermined. The CDR3 loop spans 14 amino acids. Between the trimmed V and J ends, which lost 4 bases and 2 bases, there was a span of 13 bases. The germline V gene has CDR1 SQVTM and CDR2 ANQGSEA. The CDR3 sequence: CSVATLADTDTQYF. The DNA for the CDR3 is TGCAGCGTTGCAACATTGGCGGACACAGATACGCAGTATTTT.